This is a list of T cell receptor beta chains from one sample in a study of patients and donors after allogeneic stem cell transplantation. TCRdb recomputed calls from the RT-PCR reads with MiXCR, one row per CDR3 protein. The sample comprises fewer than 200,000 distinct CDR3 sequences, 30% of which are singletons, and approximately 3.5% rests with the top ten. The specimen was blood, either unsorted or a sorted T cell fraction (not recorded which). These receptor sequences come from a human donor who was either an allogeneic HSCT recipient or a stem cell or donor lymphocyte infusion donor (not recorded which). It is not recorded whose cells these are; they may come from a transplant donor. The conserved cysteine and the conserved F or W are not part of the CDR3 here. The order of the fields is V gene, J gene, CDR3 protein.

TRBV7-2,TRBJ2-5,ASSLRLAGAETQY
TRBV20-1,TRBJ2-7,SARVAVLGRGEQY
TRBV25-1,TRBJ2-7,ASSRDSSYEQY
TRBV28,TRBJ2-3,ASTRSGSTDTQY
TRBV3-2,TRBJ2-7,ASTPPGTGFFEQY
TRBV4-3,TRBJ2-7,ASSLDPIAGVWEQY
TRBV10-3,TRBJ2-4,AISEGDSEAKNIQY
TRBV15,TRBJ1-5,ATSSSMGVGQGQPQH
TRBV6-5,TRBJ2-5,ASAPDSQETQY
TRBV28,TRBJ2-3,ASSGGGFTDTQY
TRBV12-3/TRBV12-4,TRBJ2-5,ASSGTLRVETQY
TRBV7-2,TRBJ1-4,ASSLGGGPLTNEKLF